Detailed here is one T cell receptor beta chain. The antigen it recognizes is unknown. No base-level quality is on record; no much larger clone is a single base apart. The immunoSEQ Assay, a bias-controlled multiplex PCR, was used to amplify TCRbeta CDR3 regions from genomic DNA. In the original analysis: Nucleated cell counts per sample were estimated from amplification of reference gene primers within the assay. Sequence reads were collapsed and filtered to measure the absolute abundance of every unique TCRbeta CDR3 rearrangement. For each sample, productive Simpson clonality was calculated as the square root of Simpson's diversity index over productive rearrangements. Entries here come from immuneACCESS through TCRdb and include only in-frame sequences with V and J called. Some clones fail to appear in such tables; in the studies checked, an unresolved V gene covers under half of the shortfall, and the cause of the remainder is unknown. For V, J and clone size, that table is used; D and trimming come from the DNA. The sample includes hundreds of thousands of clones, with more than 75% observed a single time. Around 0.98% of the sample comes from the top ten.

Samples from volunteer blood donors who had recovered from COVID-19 were contributed by a second Seattle source. Each collaborating institution followed its own protocols to collect whole blood in K2EDTA tubes. Collaborator samples were shipped for TCRbeta analysis as frozen whole blood, isolated PBMCs, or DNA extracted from either sample type. This entry belongs to a study of blood T cell repertoires in COVID-19 (dated by TCRdb to between 2020 and 2021). Some background on the complete study: The collaborator samples originated in the United States, Italy and Spain and spanned the acute and convalescent phases of COVID-19. The prospective study material was composed of cDNA or gDNA derived from T cells, B-cell-depleted T cells, or PBMCs. Deeply sampled blood TCRbeta repertoires from subjects exposed to, actively infected with, or recovered from COVID-19 were included in the dataset. A freely available public database, intended as a resource for researchers studying the immune response to SARS-CoV-2, is where the repertoires were released. Samples came from the ongoing ImmuneRACE study (first 160 participants) plus 1,254 subjects from 6 global collaborators. A de-identified subject ID, COVID-19 status, age in years and sex were almost always included in the sample metadata. HLA class I and class II types, where available, came from metadata supplied by the sample provider rather than from assay-based typing. What the research found in general, with its limitations: Clinical and demographic metadata were provided uncurated, with the amount varying by source and participant.

Spanning cysteine to phenylalanine, the CDR3 consists of 14 amino acids. CDR3 DNA is the only sequence kept; it has 42 bases, read in frame from the first base. From the germline V gene, CDR1 is MRHNA and CDR2 is SNTAGT. V was cut back by 6 bases and J by 1 base, leaving a gap of 12 bases between them. The receptor was isolated from a woman aged 40 to 55 who had recovered from COVID-19. The sequence is built from TRBV6-4 and TRBJ1-1, with TRBD1 tentatively as D gene (6 bases match). The specimen was peripheral blood. The CDR3 corresponds to CASRGPGENTEAFF. Read as DNA, the sequence is TGTGCCAGCAGGGGTCCAGGGGAGAACACTGAAGCTTTCTTT.